Here is one T cell receptor (beta chain) with its context. What antigen it recognizes has not been identified. The sample holds no much larger clone one base away, and base qualities are not on file. The data stem from a study of T cells in narcolepsy (dated by TCRdb to between 2017 and 2018). At the level of the whole study: Patients with narcolepsy type 1 or type 2 (NT1, NT2) were enrolled in the study together with healthy control donors. Autoreactive T cells targeting hypocretin neuron self-antigens (hypocretin, TRIB2) were sought in narcolepsy patients, and TCR Vbeta sequencing was used to track clonotypes in blood and CSF.

Beyond this particular receptor, the publication reports: Numbers of sequenced blood memory CD4+ clonotypes were comparable, averaging about 39,000 in patients and around 30,000 in controls. Certain blood memory CD4+ repertoires from patients and controls had no sequences that matched autoreactive T cell clones. Plots that compared CSF and blood CD4+ T cell clonotypes from the same patient highlighted HCRT-specific and TRIB2-specific autoreactive clonotypes. According to the report, autoreactive clonotypes were detected serially in the blood of the same patients and of different patients, but not in healthy controls.

For TCR Vbeta sequencing, memory CD4+ T cells were sorted ex vivo from the peripheral blood of both healthy controls and narcolepsy patients. The library was generated by the immunoSEQ multiplex PCR assay. Here the immuneACCESS table is served through TCRdb, limited to in-frame sequences with V and J called. Missing clones are a known gap in these copies; in checked studies unresolved V genes cover under half, and the rest lacks a known reason. This sample comprises tens of thousands of clones, approximately 90% of them detected only once. The ten largest clones add up to under 1.4% of the sample. The sequence derives from a human donor with narcolepsy. The sample consisted of CD45RA- memory CD4+ T cells from PBMCs. The sample's cell subset or site label, decoded: memory T cells sorted ex vivo from peripheral blood.

The DNA reads as follows: TGTGCCAGTAGTCGGGCCAGCGGGAGAACAGATACGCAGTATTTT. Its protein reads: CASSRASGRTDTQYF. The sequence links TRBV19 to TRBJ2-3; 8 bases in the middle match TRBD2. Per the germline V gene (reference sequence), LNHDA is the CDR1 and SQIVND is the CDR2. Taken from cysteine to phenylalanine, the CDR3 has 15 residues. The DNA shown is the 45-base CDR3, in frame from base 1. At the junction V is shortened by 5 bases and J by 3 bases; bases outside the gene matches: 7.